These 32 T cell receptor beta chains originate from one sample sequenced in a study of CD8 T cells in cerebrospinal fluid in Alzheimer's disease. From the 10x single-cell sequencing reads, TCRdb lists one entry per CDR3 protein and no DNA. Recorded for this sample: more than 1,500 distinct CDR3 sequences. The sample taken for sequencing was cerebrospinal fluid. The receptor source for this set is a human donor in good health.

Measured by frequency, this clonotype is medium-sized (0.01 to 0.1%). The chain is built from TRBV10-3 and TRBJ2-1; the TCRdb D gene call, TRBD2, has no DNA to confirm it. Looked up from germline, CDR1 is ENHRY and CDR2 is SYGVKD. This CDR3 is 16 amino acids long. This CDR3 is CAISEASGGSYNEQFF.

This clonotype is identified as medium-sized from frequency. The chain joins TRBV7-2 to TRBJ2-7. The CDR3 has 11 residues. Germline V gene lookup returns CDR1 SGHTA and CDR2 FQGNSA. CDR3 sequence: CASSPRGEQYF. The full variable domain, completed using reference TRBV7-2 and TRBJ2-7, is GAGVSQSPSNKVTEKGKDVELRCDPISGHTALYWYRQSLGQGLEFLIYFQGNSAPDKSGLPSDRFSAERTGGSVSTLTIQRTQQEDSAVYLCASSPRGEQYFGPGTRLTVT.

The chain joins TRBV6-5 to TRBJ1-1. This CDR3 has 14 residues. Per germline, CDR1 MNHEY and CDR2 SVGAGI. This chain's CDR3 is CASSFHLGRTEAFF.

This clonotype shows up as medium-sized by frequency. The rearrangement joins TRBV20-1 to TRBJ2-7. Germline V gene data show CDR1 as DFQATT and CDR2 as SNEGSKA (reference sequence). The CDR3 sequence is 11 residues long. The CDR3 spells CSATDSGEQYF.

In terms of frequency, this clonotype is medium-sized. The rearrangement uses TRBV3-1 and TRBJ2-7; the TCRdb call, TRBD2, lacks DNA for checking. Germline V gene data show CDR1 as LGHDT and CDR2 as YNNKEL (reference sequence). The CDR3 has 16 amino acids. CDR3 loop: CASSQDQGLGTYEQYF.

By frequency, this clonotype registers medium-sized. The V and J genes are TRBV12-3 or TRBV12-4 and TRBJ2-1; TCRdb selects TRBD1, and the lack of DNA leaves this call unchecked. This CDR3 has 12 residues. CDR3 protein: CASCQGLNEQFF.

CDR3 sequence reads: CASSLDGGASYEQYF. The chain couples TRBV5-4 to TRBJ2-7; TCRdb proposes TRBD2, but this gene call is untestable without DNA. Per germline, CDR1 SGHNT and CDR2 YYREEE (reference sequence). The CDR3 spans 15 residues.

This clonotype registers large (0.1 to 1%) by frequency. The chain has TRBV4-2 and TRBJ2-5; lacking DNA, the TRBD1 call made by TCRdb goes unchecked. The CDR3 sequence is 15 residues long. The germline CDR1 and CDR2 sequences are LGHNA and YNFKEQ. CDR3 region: CASSRDGTGGETQYF.

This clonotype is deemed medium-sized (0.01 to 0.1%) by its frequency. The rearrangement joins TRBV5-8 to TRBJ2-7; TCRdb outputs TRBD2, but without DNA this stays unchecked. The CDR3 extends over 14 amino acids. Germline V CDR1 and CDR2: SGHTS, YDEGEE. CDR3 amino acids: CASSFGLAGDEQYF. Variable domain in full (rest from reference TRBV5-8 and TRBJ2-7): EAGVTQSPTHLIKTRGQQATLRCSPISGHTSVYWYQQALGLGLQFLLWYDEGEERNRGNFPPRFSGRQFPNYSSELNVNALELEDSALYLCASSFGLAGDEQYFGPGTRLTVT.

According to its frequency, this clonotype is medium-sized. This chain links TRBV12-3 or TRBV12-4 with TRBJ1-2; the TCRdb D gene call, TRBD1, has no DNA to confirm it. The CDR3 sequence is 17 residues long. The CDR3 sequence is CASSALRTGRPNYGYTF.

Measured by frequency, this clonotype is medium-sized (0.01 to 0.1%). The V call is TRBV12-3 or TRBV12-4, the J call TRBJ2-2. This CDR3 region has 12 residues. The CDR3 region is CASTLNTGELFF.

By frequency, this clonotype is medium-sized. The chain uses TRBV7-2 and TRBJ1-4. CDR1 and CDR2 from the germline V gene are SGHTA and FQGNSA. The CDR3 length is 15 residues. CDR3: CASRGSGTPNEKLFF.

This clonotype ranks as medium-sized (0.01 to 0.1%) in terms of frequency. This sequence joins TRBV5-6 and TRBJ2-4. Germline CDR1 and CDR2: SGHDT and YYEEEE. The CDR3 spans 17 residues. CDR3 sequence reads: CASSSSVRDEAKNIQYF.

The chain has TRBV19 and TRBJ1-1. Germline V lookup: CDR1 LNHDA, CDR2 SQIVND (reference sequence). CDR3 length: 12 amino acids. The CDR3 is CASSNVNTEAFF.

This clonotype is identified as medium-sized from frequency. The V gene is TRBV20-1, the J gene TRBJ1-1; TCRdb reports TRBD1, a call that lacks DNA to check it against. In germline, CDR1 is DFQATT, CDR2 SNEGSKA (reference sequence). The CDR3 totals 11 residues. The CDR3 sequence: CSARGTGLAFF.

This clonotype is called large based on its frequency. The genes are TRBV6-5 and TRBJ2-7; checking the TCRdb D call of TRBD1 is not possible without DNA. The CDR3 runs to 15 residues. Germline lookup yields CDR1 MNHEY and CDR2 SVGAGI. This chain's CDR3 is CASSTPGQGQYEQYF.

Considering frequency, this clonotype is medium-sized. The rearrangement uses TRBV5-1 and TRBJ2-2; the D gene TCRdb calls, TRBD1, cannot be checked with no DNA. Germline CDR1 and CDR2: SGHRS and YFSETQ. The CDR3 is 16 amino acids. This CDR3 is CASSLGTAEEAGELFF.

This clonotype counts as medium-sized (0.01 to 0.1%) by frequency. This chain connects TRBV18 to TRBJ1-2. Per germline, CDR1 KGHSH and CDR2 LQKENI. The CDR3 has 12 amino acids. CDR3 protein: CASSLPPSGYTF.

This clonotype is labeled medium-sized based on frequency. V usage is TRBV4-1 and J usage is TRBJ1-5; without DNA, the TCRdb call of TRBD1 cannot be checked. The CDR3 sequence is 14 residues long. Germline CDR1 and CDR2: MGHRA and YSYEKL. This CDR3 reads CASSQALSNQPQHF.

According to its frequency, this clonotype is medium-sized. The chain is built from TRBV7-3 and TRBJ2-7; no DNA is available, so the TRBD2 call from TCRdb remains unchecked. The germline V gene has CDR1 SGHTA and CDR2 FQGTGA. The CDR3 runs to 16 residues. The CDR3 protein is CASSLMAGSGSYEQYF.

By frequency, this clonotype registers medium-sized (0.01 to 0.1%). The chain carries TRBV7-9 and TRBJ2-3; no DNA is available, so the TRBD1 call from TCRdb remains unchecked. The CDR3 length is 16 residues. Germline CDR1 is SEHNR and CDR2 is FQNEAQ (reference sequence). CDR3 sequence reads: CASAPSPGGGTDTQYF.

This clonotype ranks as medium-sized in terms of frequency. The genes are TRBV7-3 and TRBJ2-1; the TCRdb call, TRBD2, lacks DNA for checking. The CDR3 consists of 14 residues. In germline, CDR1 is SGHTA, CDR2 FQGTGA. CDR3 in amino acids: CASSSRGGHNEQFF.

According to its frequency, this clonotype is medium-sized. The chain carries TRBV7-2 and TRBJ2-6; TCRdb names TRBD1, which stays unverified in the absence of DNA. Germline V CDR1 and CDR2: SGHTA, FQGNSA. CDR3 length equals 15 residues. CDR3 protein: CASSADSHRANVLTF.

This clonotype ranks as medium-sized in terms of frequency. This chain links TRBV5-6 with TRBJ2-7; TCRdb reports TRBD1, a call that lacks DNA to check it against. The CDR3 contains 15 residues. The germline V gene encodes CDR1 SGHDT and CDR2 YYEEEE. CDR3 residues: CASSGGPGAPYEQYF.

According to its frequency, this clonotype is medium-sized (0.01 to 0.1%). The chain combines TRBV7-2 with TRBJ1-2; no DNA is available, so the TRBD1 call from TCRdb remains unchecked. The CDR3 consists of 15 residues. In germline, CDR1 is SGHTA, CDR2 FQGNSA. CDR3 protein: CASSLAPGGGYGYTF.

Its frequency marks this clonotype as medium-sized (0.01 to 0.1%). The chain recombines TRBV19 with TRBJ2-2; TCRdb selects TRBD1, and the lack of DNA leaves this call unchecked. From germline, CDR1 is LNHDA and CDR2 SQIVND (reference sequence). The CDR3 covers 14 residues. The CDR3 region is CASYRGRASGELFF.

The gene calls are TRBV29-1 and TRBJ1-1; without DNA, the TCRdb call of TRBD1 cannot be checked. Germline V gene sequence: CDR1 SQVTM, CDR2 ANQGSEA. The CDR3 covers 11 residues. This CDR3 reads CSVGDRVEAFF.

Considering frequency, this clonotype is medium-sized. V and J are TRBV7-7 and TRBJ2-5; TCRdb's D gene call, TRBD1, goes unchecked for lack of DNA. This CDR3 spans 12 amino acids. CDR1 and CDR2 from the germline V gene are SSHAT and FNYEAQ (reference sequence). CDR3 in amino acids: CASSAGIETQYF.

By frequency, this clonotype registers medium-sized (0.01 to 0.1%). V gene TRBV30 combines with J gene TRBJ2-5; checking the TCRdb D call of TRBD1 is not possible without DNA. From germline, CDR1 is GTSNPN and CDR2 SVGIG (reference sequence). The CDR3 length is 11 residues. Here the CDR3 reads CAWGAQETQYF.

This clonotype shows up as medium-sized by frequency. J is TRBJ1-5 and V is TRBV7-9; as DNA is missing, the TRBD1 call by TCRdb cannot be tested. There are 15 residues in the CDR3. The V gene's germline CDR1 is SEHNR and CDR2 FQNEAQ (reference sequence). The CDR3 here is CASSPGGRGNQPQHF.

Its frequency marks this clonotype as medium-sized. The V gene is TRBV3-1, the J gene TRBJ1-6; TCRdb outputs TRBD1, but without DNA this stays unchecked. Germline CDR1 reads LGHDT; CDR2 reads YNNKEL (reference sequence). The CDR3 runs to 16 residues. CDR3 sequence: CASSHGKVSNNSPLHF.

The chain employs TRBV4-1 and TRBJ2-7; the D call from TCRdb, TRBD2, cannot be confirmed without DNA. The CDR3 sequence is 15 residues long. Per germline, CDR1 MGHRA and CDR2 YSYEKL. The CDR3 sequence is CASSQHLLASYEQYF.